The rows below give T cell receptor beta chains drawn from one sample of a study of T cells in Graves' hyperthyroidism and ophthalmopathy. TCRdb ran MiXCR on the multiplex PCR reads and lists one entry per CDR3 protein. The sample includes approximately 690,000 distinct CDR3 sequences, more than 12% of them seen just once. The source material was blood. The receptors originated from a woman in her fifties or sixties with Graves' ophthalmopathy. The CDR3 runs from the conserved cysteine through the conserved F or W. Fields, in order: V gene, clone size, CDR3 length, D gene, J gene, CDR3 protein, CDR3 DNA. The D gene is left open where the match is weak. Size is omitted from some rows. Given values are once, few, many or a class for expanded clones.

TRBV18	many	14	-	TRBJ2-3	CASSPPSLPDTQYF	TGTGCCAGCTCACCACCGAGTCTCCCAGATACGCAGTATTTT
TRBV19	few	14	-	TRBJ1-5	CASSSVWAEQPQHF	TGTGCCAGTAGCTCAGTCTGGGCTGAACAGCCCCAGCATTTT
TRBV6-1	-	19	TRBD1	TRBJ1-3	CASSPGTVPGGTPGNTIYF	TGTGCCAGCAGTCCCGGGACAGTCCCAGGTGGGACGCCTGGAAACACCATATATTTT
TRBV7-8	many	18	-	TRBJ2-1	CASSLVRLHPALDNEQFF	TGTGCCAGCAGCTTGGTCAGGTTGCACCCGGCCTTGGACAATGAGCAGTTCTTC
TRBV6-2/TRBV6-3	many	15	-	TRBJ2-7	CASSYSRAGTYEQYF	TGTGCCAGCAGTTACTCCAGGGCAGGGACCTACGAGCAGTACTTC
TRBV7-8	many	14	-	TRBJ2-3	CASSTPTARDTQYF	TGTGCCAGCAGCACCCCGACAGCCCGGGATACGCAGTATTTT
TRBV9	many	19	TRBD2	TRBJ2-3	CASSVVPFTSGVGTDTQYF	TGTGCCAGCAGCGTAGTTCCCTTTACTAGCGGAGTGGGCACAGATACGCAGTATTTT
TRBV7-9	many	12	-	TRBJ1-2	CASSLGEASYTF	TGTGCCAGCAGCTTAGGTGAAGCGAGCTACACCTTC
TRBV7-2	few	14	-	TRBJ1-2	CASSPQGHGYGYTF	TGTGCCAGCAGCCCACAGGGACACGGCTATGGCTACACCTTC
TRBV12-3/TRBV12-4	many	13	-	TRBJ2-7	CASSRDGAYEQYF	TGTGCCAGCAGTCGGGACGGTGCCTACGAGCAGTACTTC
TRBV28	many	14	-	TRBJ1-2	CASSLQLQSYGYTF	TGTGCCAGCAGTTTACAGTTGCAGTCCTATGGCTACACCTTC
TRBV7-7	-	15	-	TRBJ2-1	CASSLDRESNNEQFF	TGTGCTAGCAGCTTAGACCGGGAGTCTAATAATGAGCAGTTCTTC
TRBV7-2	many	12	-	TRBJ2-7	CASTPNGYEQYF	TGTGCCAGCACCCCAAATGGCTACGAGCAGTACTTC
TRBV19	-	16	-	TRBJ2-1	CASSMRIPSSYNEQFF	TGTGCCAGTAGTATGCGGATCCCAAGCTCCTACAATGAGCAGTTCTTC
TRBV24-1	many	13	-	TRBJ1-1	CAIQKLANTEAFF	TGTGCCATCCAGAAATTGGCAAACACTGAAGCTTTCTTT
TRBV6-2/TRBV6-3	many	16	-	TRBJ2-1	CASSYQSGGGYNEQFF	TGTGCCAGCAGTTACCAAAGCGGCGGCGGGTACAATGAGCAGTTCTTC
TRBV11-2	-	14	-	TRBJ2-5	CASSLMGGKETQYF	TGTGCCAGCAGCTTAATGGGCGGGAAAGAGACCCAGTACTTC
TRBV6-5	-	15	-	TRBJ2-1	CASSYGRESYNEQFF	TGTGCCAGCAGTTACGGTAGGGAGTCCTACAATGAGCAGTTCTTC
TRBV5-6	-	13	-	TRBJ1-1	CASRRGGATEAFF	TGTGCCAGCAGACGGGGGGGGGCCACTGAAGCTTTCTTT
TRBV19	few	12	-	TRBJ1-2	CATSGRPYGYTF	TGTGCCACCTCCGGACGGCCCTATGGCTACACCTTC
TRBV18	many	13	-	TRBJ2-5	CASSPGSQETQYF	TGTGCCAGCTCCCCGGGAAGCCAAGAGACCCAGTACTTC
TRBV20-1	many	14	TRBD2	TRBJ2-1	CSARVAGAYNEQFF	TGCAGTGCTAGAGTTGCGGGAGCCTACAATGAGCAGTTCTTC
TRBV12-3/TRBV12-4	-	14	-	TRBJ2-1	CASSPPDAIPEQFF	TGTGCCAGCAGTCCTCCGGACGCCATTCCCGAGCAGTTCTTC
TRBV7-8	few	14	-	TRBJ1-1	CASSLAWRNTEAFF	TGTGCCAGCAGCTTAGCCTGGAGGAACACTGAAGCTTTCTTT
TRBV7-2	many	15	TRBD1	TRBJ1-1	CASSLQQGLRTEAFF	TGTGCCAGCAGCTTACAACAGGGGCTGAGGACTGAAGCTTTCTTT
TRBV12-3/TRBV12-4	many	15	-	TRBJ2-7	CASSFSGDSSYEQYF	TGTGCCAGCAGTTTCAGCGGGGACAGCTCCTACGAGCAGTACTTC
TRBV6-2/TRBV6-3	few	19	-	TRBJ2-1	CASSYLLGKGRPPYNEQFF	TGTGCCAGCAGTTATCTACTGGGGAAGGGGCGGCCCCCCTACAATGAGCAGTTCTTC